This TCR beta chain was found in a study of cytomegalovirus exposure and HLA in healthy donors. Overall study context: The 120 validation repertoires and the approximately 670 first-cohort repertoires shared a platform, a later analysis reported.

The method was immunoSEQ multiplex PCR; TCRdb's version includes in-frame clones alone and lacks a portion of them. Among roughly 70,000 clones listed, approximately 80% were seen once. Germline CDR1 reads LNHDA; CDR2 reads SQIVND (reference sequence). The CDR3 runs to 16 residues. J was trimmed by 7 bases and V by 5 bases; bases with no gene match: 12. The V gene is TRBV19, the J gene TRBJ2-1, with 9 positions matching TRBD2. The material sequenced was PBMCs. The sequence was obtained from a man aged 25 to 40 in good health and CMV-seronegative. DNA of the CDR3: TGTGCCAGTAGTTCGAGGTGGGCTAGCGGGATGAATGAGCAGTTCTTC. Its translation: CASSSRWASGMNEQFF.